One sample yielded the 11 T cell receptor beta chains listed below, sequenced in a study of cytomegalovirus exposure and HLA in healthy donors. PCR involved 60 Vbeta and 13 Jbeta primers. Clones were read by immunoSEQ multiplex PCR, and TCRdb kept only the in-frame ones, dropping some. The sample has 69,000 or so clones, roughly 68% seen once. The sequenced material came from PBMCs. These receptors were obtained from a woman between 55 and 75 years old in good health and CMV-seropositive.

Comments on this clone: The same CDR3 is also encoded by other DNA sequences in this sample. CDR3 coding DNA: TGCAGCGTTGGGACAGGGGACACTGAAGCTTTCTTT. Translating it yields CSVGTGDTEAFF. This chain links TRBV29-1 with TRBJ1-1; 9 bases map to TRBD1. CDR3 length: 12 residues. Germline-derived CDR1 and CDR2 are SQVTM and ANQGSEA. V shed 4 bases and J 3 bases; nucleotides not matched to a gene: 0.

The V call is TRBV6-5, the J call TRBJ1-1, with 10 nucleotides matching TRBD1. Germline V gives CDR1 MNHEY, CDR2 SVGAGI. V was pared by 2 bases and J by 6 bases, with 9 bases of the junction left unmatched. The CDR3 is 16 residues long. CDR3 DNA sequence: TGTGCCAGCAGTTACAGGACCGGGACAGGGGTTTCTGAAGCTTTCTTT. It translates to CASSYRTGTGVSEAFF.

This clone is a singleton in its sample. The J gene is TRBJ2-2, the V gene TRBV6-1; TRBD2 matches 7 bases. Trimming at V came to 8 bases and at J to 2 bases, leaving 8 bases not matched to a gene. The CDR3 sequence is 15 residues long. Germline V gene lookup returns CDR1 MNHNS and CDR2 SASEGT. The CDR3 loop reads CASRMAGENTGELFF. The CDR3 DNA reads TGTGCCAGCCGCATGGCGGGGGAAAACACCGGGGAGCTGTTTTTT.

This chain connects TRBV6-6 to TRBJ2-1; 8 bases line up with TRBD1. The germline V gene encodes CDR1 MNHNY and CDR2 SVGAGI (reference sequence). V trimming: 6 bases; J trimming: 7 bases; junction bases outside the gene matches: 2. CDR3 length equals 12 residues. The CDR3 here is CASRRDRNEQFF. CDR3 sequence (DNA): TGTGCCAGCAGGAGGGACAGGAATGAGCAGTTCTTC.

This chain uses TRBV6-5 with TRBJ2-7; TRBD1 aligns across 9 bases. CDR3 length: 14 residues. After removal of 7 bases from V and 2 bases from J, the junction contained 6 bases not matched to a gene. The germline V gene has CDR1 MNHEY and CDR2 SVGAGI. The CDR3 protein is CASTKGQGAYEQYF. Here the CDR3 DNA reads TGTGCCAGCACAAAGGGACAGGGAGCCTACGAGCAGTACTTC.

The V gene is TRBV10-3, the J gene TRBJ2-3, with 8 bases lining up with TRBD2. The CDR3 contains 14 residues. The V gene's germline CDR1 is ENHRY and CDR2 SYGVKD. V dropped 6 bases and J dropped 7; count of bases not matched to a gene: 9. The CDR3 here is CAISPGLESYTQYF. The CDR3 bases are TGTGCCATCAGCCCGGGACTAGAATCGTATACGCAGTATTTT.

V gene TRBV7-3 combines with J gene TRBJ1-1; D is uncertain. Trimming removed 9 bases at V and 0 bases at J, with 11 bases between. CDR1 and CDR2 from the germline V gene are SGHTA and FQGTGA. CDR3 length: 13 residues. CDR3 in amino acids: CASSAGMNTEAFF. CDR3 in DNA: TGTGCCAGTTCGGCAGGAATGAACACTGAAGCTTTCTTT. Combining the CDR3 with reference TRBV7-3 and TRBJ1-1 gives the whole variable domain GAGVSQTPSNKVTEKGKYVELRCDPISGHTALYWYRQSLGQGPEFLIYFQGTGAADDSGLPNDRFFAVRPEGSVSTLKIQRTERGDSAVYLCASSAGMNTEAFFGQGTRLTVV.

The genes are TRBV19 and TRBJ1-6; possibly TRBD1 for D (5 bases). V was pared by 2 bases and J by 8 bases, with 13 bases between. Germline V gene sequence: CDR1 LNHDA, CDR2 SQIVND (reference sequence). The CDR3 has 15 residues. In DNA, the CDR3 is TGTGCCAGTAGTATAACGCAGGGAATCTATTCACCCCTCCACTTT. Residues: CASSITQGIYSPLHF.

This chain links TRBV30 with TRBJ1-1, with D perhaps matching TRBD1 (6 bases). This CDR3 region has 13 residues. With 3 bases removed from V and 4 bases from J, the gap between germline ends came to 12 bases. Germline lookup yields CDR1 GTSNPN and CDR2 SVGIG (reference sequence). CDR3 region: CAWRVGGTTEAFF. As DNA, the CDR3 is TGTGCCTGGAGGGTTGGGGGCACCACTGAAGCTTTCTTT.

In this sample, this clone turned up a few times. This chain uses TRBV2 with TRBJ2-5; D is unclear. CDR1 SNHLY and CDR2 FYNNEI come from the germline V gene. V shed 5 bases and J shed 2 bases, with 15 bases lying between them. The CDR3 is 15 residues long. The CDR3 DNA reads as TGTGCCAGCAGTAGTCTCCAGGTCAGTCAAGAGACCCAGTACTTC. Translating gives CASSSLQVSQETQYF.

The chain employs TRBV18 and TRBJ2-3, with 7 bases aligning to TRBD1. Germline V gene data show CDR1 as KGHSH and CDR2 as LQKENI. The CDR3 has 15 residues. J was trimmed by 2 bases and V by 2 bases; bases with no gene match: 4. The DNA for the CDR3 is TGTGCCAGCTCACCAGGGGACAGACTCACAGATACGCAGTATTTT. Protein: CASSPGDRLTDTQYF.